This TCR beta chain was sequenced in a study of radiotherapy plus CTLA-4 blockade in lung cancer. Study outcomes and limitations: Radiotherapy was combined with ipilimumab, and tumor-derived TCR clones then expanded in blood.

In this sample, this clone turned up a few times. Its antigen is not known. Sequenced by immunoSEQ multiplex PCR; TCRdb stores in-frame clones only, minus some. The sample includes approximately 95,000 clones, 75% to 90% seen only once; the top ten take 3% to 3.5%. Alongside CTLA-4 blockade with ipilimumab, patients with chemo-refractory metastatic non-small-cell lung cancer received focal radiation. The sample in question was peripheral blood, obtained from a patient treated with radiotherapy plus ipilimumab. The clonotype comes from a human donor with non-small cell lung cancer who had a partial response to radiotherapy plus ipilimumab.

DNA of the CDR3: TGTGCCAGCAGTTCGCGTTTTCGCGGGAGGGAGTACGAGCAGTACTTC. It encodes CASSSRFRGREYEQYF. The chain recombines TRBV28 with TRBJ2-7, with 9 positions matching TRBD2. Looked up from germline, CDR1 is MDHEN and CDR2 is SYDVKM. After removal of 4 bases from V and 4 bases from J, the junction contained 11 bases not matched to a gene. The CDR3 length is 16 residues.